The 24 T cell receptor beta chains listed next were all sequenced from one sample in a study of blood T cell repertoires in COVID-19. The repertoire was sequenced with immunoSEQ multiplex PCR; TCRdb's copy has only in-frame clones and lacks some. The table includes some 170,000 clones, 90% detected once. The sequenced sample consisted of peripheral blood. These receptors all stem from a man aged 55-75 years with active or convalescent COVID-19.

The rearrangement joins TRBV27 to TRBJ2-4; 14 bases line up with TRBD2. In germline, CDR1 is MNHEY, CDR2 SMNVEV (reference sequence). This CDR3 contains 19 residues. V shed 2 bases and J 3 bases; nucleotides not matched to a gene: 9. The CDR3 here is CASSLTGLAGVPHKNIQYF. The CDR3 coding sequence is TGTGCCAGCAGTTTAACGGGACTAGCGGGAGTCCCCCACAAAAACATTCAGTACTTC.

This chain uses TRBV6-5 with TRBJ1-2; D possibly corresponds to TRBD1 (5 bases). Between the trimmed V and J ends, which lost 2 bases and 0 bases, there was a span of 7 bases. This CDR3 spans 14 amino acids. Germline loops: CDR1 MNHEY, CDR2 SVGAGI. CDR3 DNA sequence: TGTGCCAGCAGTTACGGGGCAGCTAACTATGGCTACACCTTC. Its translation is CASSYGAANYGYTF.

The rearrangement joins TRBV5-5 to TRBJ1-2; TRBD1 matches at 9 bases. V shed 4 bases, J shed 7 bases, and the junction held 11 bases outside the gene matches. The CDR3 is 15 amino acids. In germline, CDR1 is SGHKS, CDR2 YYEKEE (reference sequence). DNA for the CDR3: TGTGCCAGCAGCCTTACCGGACAGGGGAAGGGTGGCTACACCTTC. Translation: CASSLTGQGKGGYTF.

There are a few counts of this clone. The chain uses TRBV19 and TRBJ1-2, with D unresolved. Trimming shortened V by 7 bases and J by 1 base, and 19 bases separated the two germline ends. Germline CDR1 reads LNHDA; CDR2 reads SQIVND (reference sequence). The CDR3 has 16 amino acids. CDR3 coding DNA: TGTGCCAGTAATATCCACAGATCAGTGCGTAACTATGGCTACACCTTC. Residues: CASNIHRSVRNYGYTF.

The genes are TRBV2 and TRBJ2-1; 14 bases agree with TRBD2. The CDR3 length is 17 residues. With 2 bases clipped from V and 4 bases from J, the junction kept 4 bases outside the gene matches. Germline V CDR1 and CDR2: SNHLY, FYNNEI. The CDR3 nucleotides read TGTGCCAGCAGTGAACGGGGGACTAGCGGGAGTTACAATGAGCAGTTCTTC. As protein: CASSERGTSGSYNEQFF.

The V gene is TRBV11-1, the J gene TRBJ2-3, with 9 bases matching TRBD2. The CDR3 is 14 residues long. Trimming at V came to 2 bases and at J to 3 bases, leaving 0 bases not matched to a gene. The germline CDR1 and CDR2 sequences are SGHAT and FQDESV (reference sequence). The CDR3 region has the DNA TGTGCCAGCAGCTTAACTAGCGGGACAGATACGCAGTATTTT. Amino acid sequence: CASSLTSGTDTQYF.

The CDR3 loop reads CASSPPLGGEGTQYF. The DNA for the CDR3 is TGTGCCAGCTCACCACCTCTCGGGGGAGAGGGAACCCAGTACTTC. V gene TRBV18 combines with J gene TRBJ2-5; D is possibly TRBD2 (6 bases). Germline lookup yields CDR1 KGHSH and CDR2 LQKENI. V was clipped by 0 bases and J by 8 bases, with 16 bases between them. CDR3 length: 15 residues.

V and J are TRBV5-6 and TRBJ1-2; 7 nucleotides agree with TRBD1. Germline lookup yields CDR1 SGHDT and CDR2 YYEEEE. The CDR3 sequence is 15 residues long. V gave up 3 bases and J gave up 4 bases; unmatched junction bases: 9. The CDR3 loop reads CASSWQDRAIYGYTF. The CDR3 DNA reads as TGTGCCAGCAGCTGGCAAGACAGGGCTATCTATGGCTACACCTTC. Using reference TRBV5-6 and TRBJ1-2 for the parts outside the CDR3, the full variable domain is DAGVTQSPTHLIKTRGQQVTLRCSPKSGHDTVSWYQQALGQGPQFIFQYYEEEERQRGNFPDRFSGHQFPNYSSELNVNALLLGDSALYLCASSWQDRAIYGYTFGSGTRLTVV.

This clone is a singleton in its sample. This chain joins TRBV6-5 and TRBJ2-3, with D maybe TRBD2 (5 bases). V dropped 2 bases and J dropped 1 base, with 7 bases sitting between them. The length of the CDR3 is 14 residues. CDR1 is MNHEY, CDR2 SVGAGI, per germline. The CDR3, as DNA: TGTGCCAGCAGTTACCGGCGGGGCACAGATACGCAGTATTTT. Translating gives CASSYRRGTDTQYF.

This chain connects TRBV5-8 to TRBJ2-3, with 12 nucleotides matching TRBD2. The V gene's germline CDR1 is SGHTS and CDR2 YDEGEE. This CDR3 has 16 residues. Unmatched junction bases numbered 3, after V lost 4 bases and J lost 0 bases. CDR3 sequence: CASSRGTSGSTDTQYF. CDR3 DNA sequence: TGTGCCAGCAGCCGGGGGACTAGCGGGAGCACAGATACGCAGTATTTT.

The rearrangement links TRBV19 to TRBJ1-1, with TRBD1 matching over 8 bases. This CDR3 is built from 15 residues. The germline V gene encodes CDR1 LNHDA and CDR2 SQIVND (reference sequence). Losses at the gene ends were 5 bases for V and 6 bases for J; bases not matched to a gene: 11. CDR3 nucleotides: TGTGCCAGTAGTGTTCCCCAGGGGGCTGGCGCTGAAGCTTTCTTT. As protein: CASSVPQGAGAEAFF.

The chain is built from TRBV18 and TRBJ1-1, with 10 bases fitting TRBD1. Losses at the gene ends were 2 bases for V and 1 base for J; bases not matched to a gene: 4. In germline, CDR1 is KGHSH, CDR2 LQKENI. The CDR3 contains 16 residues. The CDR3 sequence: CASSPRTGGTNTEAFF. The CDR3 nucleotides are TGTGCCAGCTCACCAAGGACAGGGGGAACGAACACTGAAGCTTTCTTT.

The genes are TRBV5-1 and TRBJ2-7; 8 positions match TRBD2. The ends lost 2 bases at V and 2 bases at J; junction bases unmatched: 6. Germline-derived CDR1 and CDR2 are SGHRS and YFSETQ. CDR3 length: 15 amino acids. CDR3 nucleotides: TGCGCCAGCAGCTTCGAGCGGGGGACGGCCTACGAGCAGTACTTC. Its protein is CASSFERGTAYEQYF. Filled out from reference TRBV5-1 and TRBJ2-7, the complete variable domain reads KAGVTQTPRYLIKTRGQQVTLSCSPISGHRSVSWYQQTPGQGLQFLFEYFSETQRNKGNFPGRFSGRQFSNSRSEMNVSTLELGDSALYLCASSFERGTAYEQYFGPGTRLTVT.

The V call is TRBV9, the J call TRBJ2-2; D unclear. CDR1 and CDR2 (germline): SGDLS, YYNGEE. The V gene lost 3 bases and the J gene lost 1 base, with 10 bases spanning the gap. The CDR3 runs 15 residues. CDR3 residues: CASSGIFGNTGELFF. The CDR3 DNA reads TGTGCCAGCAGCGGAATTTTCGGGAACACCGGGGAGCTGTTTTTT.

This clone was found once. This chain links TRBV5-6 with TRBJ1-1; TRBD1 matches at 8 bases. Germline CDR1 reads SGHDT; CDR2 reads YYEEEE. V trimming: 4 bases; J trimming: 7 bases; junction bases outside the gene matches: 3. CDR3 length: 12 amino acids. The CDR3 protein is CASSRQGFEAFF. CDR3 nucleotides: TGTGCCAGCAGCAGACAGGGGTTTGAAGCTTTCTTT.

This chain uses TRBV10-3 with TRBJ1-3; D remains ambiguous. This CDR3 region has 15 residues. Germline V gene data show CDR1 as ENHRY and CDR2 as SYGVKD. The ends were cut back, 2 bases at V and 0 bases at J, with 8 bases in the middle. CDR3 DNA sequence: TGTGCCATCAGTGAGGGCGGGAACTCTGGAAACACCATATATTTT. It yields the protein CAISEGGNSGNTIYF.

The chain has TRBV2 and TRBJ1-2; tentative D call: TRBD1 (5 bases). Trimming left V 1 base short and J 0 bases short, with 9 bases between. The CDR3 has 15 amino acids. Germline lookup yields CDR1 SNHLY and CDR2 FYNNEI. The CDR3 bases are TGTGCCAGCAGTGAAGGGGCAGGGACTAACTATGGCTACACCTTC. It encodes CASSEGAGTNYGYTF.

The rearrangement uses TRBV7-2 and TRBJ1-5; 8 nucleotides line up with TRBD1. The CDR3 is 16 residues long. The germline CDR1 and CDR2 sequences are SGHTA and FQGNSA. V gave up 2 bases and J gave up 7 bases; unmatched junction bases: 10. The CDR3 here is CASSLLRGQGGQPQHF. The CDR3 nucleotides are TGTGCCAGCAGCTTACTCCGTGGACAGGGTGGCCAGCCCCAGCATTTT.

The chain carries TRBV6-5 and TRBJ1-1; a possible D gene is TRBD1 (6 bases). Trimming took off 2 bases at V and 8 bases at J, with 9 bases between the two ends. The CDR3 contains 12 residues. The germline gives CDR1 MNHEY, CDR2 SVGAGI. This CDR3 is CASSYTQGEAFF. CDR3 DNA sequence: TGTGCCAGCAGTTACACACAGGGCGAAGCTTTCTTT.

This chain uses TRBV7-2 with TRBJ2-4, with 8 bases aligning to TRBD1. V shed 5 bases, J shed 3 bases, and the junction held 12 bases outside the gene matches. Germline lookup yields CDR1 SGHTA and CDR2 FQGNSA. The CDR3 is 17 amino acids. The DNA of the CDR3 is TGTGCCAGCAGCCTGCGATGGACAGGGCCTGGCAAAAACATTCAGTACTTC. Translated, it gives CASSLRWTGPGKNIQYF.

The rearrangement joins TRBV4-1 to TRBJ2-3, with TRBD2 matching 7 bases. The CDR3 loop spans 16 amino acids. Trimming removed 0 bases from V and 2 bases from J; junction bases left unmatched: 5. Germline CDR1 and CDR2: MGHRA and YSYEKL. CDR3 in amino acids: CASSQEGLPATDTQYF. The CDR3 nucleotides are TGCGCCAGCAGCCAAGAGGGACTACCAGCCACAGATACGCAGTATTTT.

This chain joins TRBV5-1 and TRBJ2-2, with TRBD2 matching over 8 bases. Germline V CDR1 and CDR2: SGHRS, YFSETQ. CDR3 size: 14 residues. With 4 bases clipped from V and 7 bases from J, the junction kept 6 bases outside the gene matches. As DNA, the CDR3 is TGCGCCAGCAGCATAACTAGCGGCGGCGGGGAGCTGTTTTTT. This codes for CASSITSGGGELFF.

V is TRBV5-6 and J is TRBJ1-1; weak D call: TRBD1 (6 bases). V lost 1 base to trimming and J lost 5 bases, with 15 bases between them. Germline loops: CDR1 SGHDT, CDR2 YYEEEE. The CDR3 runs to 15 residues. The CDR3 loop is CASSLLWGQVTEAFF. In DNA, the CDR3 is TGTGCCAGCAGCTTGTTATGGGGGCAAGTTACTGAAGCTTTCTTT.

V usage is TRBV9 and J usage is TRBJ1-2; perhaps TRBD1 as D (6 bases). CDR3 length: 17 residues. Germline CDR1 SGDLS, CDR2 YYNGEE. Trimming shortened V by 4 bases and J by 2 bases, and 21 bases separated the two germline ends. CDR3 loop: CASSPHQGGGLNYGYTF. The CDR3 bases are TGTGCCAGCAGCCCACATCAAGGGGGGGGGCTGAACTATGGCTACACCTTC.